A single sample gave rise to the 30 T cell receptor beta chains below, sequenced in a study of blood T cell repertoires in COVID-19. TCRdb's table, derived via immunoSEQ multiplex PCR, lists solely in-frame clones and lacks some. The data hold 200,000 to 300,000 clones, with about four fifths observed a single time. The sample comprised peripheral blood. These receptors were collected from a woman of 80 years or more with COVID-19, enrolled during active disease.

V usage is TRBV24-1 and J usage is TRBJ2-3, with TRBD2 matching over 8 bases. The CDR3 consists of 15 residues. Germline-derived CDR1 and CDR2 are KGHDR and SFDVKD. V lost 3 bases, J lost 4 bases, and 5 bases stayed unmatched. DNA of the CDR3: TGTGCCACCAGTGATCCTGGACTAGCCTCAGATACGCAGTATTTT. It specifies CATSDPGLASDTQYF.

V is TRBV6-5 and J is TRBJ2-7; D perhaps matches TRBD2 (6 bases). The CDR3 is made up of 15 amino acids. Germline V gene lookup returns CDR1 MNHEY and CDR2 SVGAGI. Trimming took off 4 bases at V and 2 bases at J, with 15 bases between the two ends. CDR3 in DNA: TGTGCCAGCAGTTTCGAGGCGGGGCCGCCCTACGAGCAGTACTTC. It translates to CASSFEAGPPYEQYF.

The rearrangement joins TRBV19 to TRBJ1-2; D remains ambiguous. The V gene's germline CDR1 is LNHDA and CDR2 SQIVND (reference sequence). V gave up 3 bases and J gave up 2 bases, with 16 bases separating them. The CDR3 has 16 amino acids. The CDR3 DNA is TGTGCCAGTAGTATTATGCTTTGGGCCGACAACTATGGCTACACCTTC. As protein: CASSIMLWADNYGYTF.

This chain links TRBV7-9 with TRBJ1-2, with 9 bases fitting TRBD1. The CDR3 extends over 15 amino acids. The V gene end was trimmed by 5 bases and the J gene end by 2 bases; junction bases not matched to a gene: 6. Per germline, CDR1 SEHNR and CDR2 FQNEAQ (reference sequence). Here the CDR3 DNA reads TGTGCCAGCAGCCCGCGACAGGGGGAAAACTATGGCTACACCTTC. Amino acids: CASSPRQGENYGYTF.

CDR3 sequence reads: CASSPQGQGKSPLHF. CDR3 nucleotide sequence: TGTGCCAGCTCACCACAAGGGCAGGGGAAATCACCCCTCCACTTT. V gene TRBV18 combines with J gene TRBJ1-6; D is possibly TRBD1 (6 bases). The CDR3 spans 15 residues. Germline V CDR1 and CDR2: KGHSH, LQKENI. The V gene lost 1 base and the J gene lost 10 bases, with 14 bases spanning the gap. Variable domain in full (rest from reference TRBV18 and TRBJ1-6): NAGVMQNPRHLVRRRGQEARLRCSPMKGHSHVYWYRQLPEEGLKFMVYLQKENIIDESGMPKERFSAEFPKEGPSILRIQQVVRGDSAAYFCASSPQGQGKSPLHFGNGTRLTVT.

The J gene is TRBJ1-3, the V gene TRBV6-5; D is possibly TRBD1 (6 bases). Germline CDR1 and CDR2: MNHEY and SVGAGI. The CDR3 length is 15 residues. The V end lost 7 bases, the J end lost 0 bases, and 13 bases lay between the germline ends. CDR3 coding DNA: TGTGCCAGCACCCAAGGGGGTAGCTCTGGAAACACCATATATTTT. Amino acids: CASTQGGSSGNTIYF.

The chain links TRBV6-5 to TRBJ1-2; D is undetermined. V shed 2 bases and J shed 2 bases, with 12 bases lying between them. CDR1 is MNHEY, CDR2 SVGAGI, per germline. This CDR3 contains 15 residues. The CDR3 sequence: CASSYSSGVNYGYTF. CDR3 bases: TGTGCCAGCAGTTACAGTAGCGGGGTGAACTATGGCTACACCTTC.

The chain links TRBV10-1 to TRBJ2-7; D ambiguous. CDR1 is WNHNN, CDR2 SYGVQD, per germline (reference sequence). The length of the CDR3 is 11 residues. V shed 6 bases and J shed 7 bases, with 10 bases lying between them. As DNA, the CDR3 is TGCGCCAGCAGCCTGTCCGGGGAGCAGTACTTC. Its translation is CASSLSGEQYF.

The rearrangement links TRBV30 to TRBJ1-6; perhaps TRBD1 as D (6 bases). The CDR3 is 16 amino acids. Trimming left V 3 bases short and J 6 bases short, with 18 bases between. The germline gives CDR1 GTSNPN, CDR2 SVGIG (reference sequence). This CDR3 reads CAWRNSRGTANSPLHF. In nucleotides, the CDR3 is TGTGCCTGGAGGAACTCCAGGGGTACGGCTAATTCACCCCTCCACTTT.

This chain connects TRBV7-2 to TRBJ1-1; D gene uncertain. CDR1 SGHTA and CDR2 FQGNSA come from the germline V gene. The V and J ends lost 3 bases and 1 base respectively, with 18 bases between them. This CDR3 has 17 residues. The CDR3 coding sequence is TGTGCCAGCAGCTTTCACTCTCCGCCATTCGGGAACACTGAAGCTTTCTTT. Its protein is CASSFHSPPFGNTEAFF.

This clone occurred a few times. The chain is built from TRBV13 and TRBJ2-7; D perhaps matches TRBD2 (6 bases). The CDR3 totals 16 residues. Germline V gives CDR1 PRHDT, CDR2 FYEKMQ (reference sequence). Trimming pared 7 bases from V and 5 bases from J, leaving 24 bases between. CDR3 bases: TGTGCCAGCACCCGCAGTGCGGGGAACCCCCTGGACGAGCAGTACTTC. This encodes CASTRSAGNPLDEQYF. Full variable domain (remainder filled in from reference TRBV13 and TRBJ2-7): AAGVIQSPRHLIKEKRETATLKCYPIPRHDTVYWYQQGPGQDPQFLISFYEKMQSDKGSIPDRFSAQQFSDYHSELNMSSLELGDSALYFCASTRSAGNPLDEQYFGPGTRLTVT.

In its sample, this clone was seen once. The chain recombines TRBV27 with TRBJ2-3; a possible D gene is TRBD1 (5 bases). V shed 6 bases and J shed 6 bases, with 19 bases lying between them. Germline CDR1 reads MNHEY; CDR2 reads SMNVEV (reference sequence). This CDR3 has 15 amino acids. In DNA, the CDR3 is TGTGCCAGCAGCTTCCAGGGTTTGGGGTTGGATACGCAGTATTTT. Its protein is CASSFQGLGLDTQYF.

This clone was seen just once. Additional DNA sequences in this sample encode the identical CDR3. This sequence joins TRBV4-2 and TRBJ1-5; D remains ambiguous. Trimming took off 1 base at V and 1 base at J, with 2 bases between the two ends. Germline V gene data show CDR1 as LGHNA and CDR2 as YNFKEQ. This CDR3 has 13 amino acids. CDR3 nucleotide sequence: TGTGCCAGCAGCCAAGTAAGCAATCAGCCCCAGCATTTT. Translating gives CASSQVSNQPQHF.

This clone has at least ten counts. V is TRBV6-5 and J is TRBJ1-4, with D hard to call. The length of the CDR3 is 15 residues. Per the germline V gene, CDR1 is MNHEY and CDR2 is SVGAGI. V was shortened by 0 bases and J by 8 bases, with 13 bases between the two germline ends. CDR3 nucleotides: TGTGCCAGCAGTTACTCGATTACTTCCCACGAAAAACTGTTTTTT. It specifies CASSYSITSHEKLFF.

The chain carries TRBV10-3 and TRBJ2-1; D is possibly TRBD2 (5 bases). CDR3 size: 11 residues. CDR1 is ENHRY, CDR2 SYGVKD, per germline. V was trimmed by 7 bases and J by 10 bases, leaving 11 bases between them. In DNA form, the CDR3 reads TGTGCCATCAAAGGAGCGGACGAGCAGTTCTTC. Its protein is CAIKGADEQFF.

The rearrangement joins TRBV7-2 to TRBJ2-1; 9 nucleotides match TRBD2. The CDR3 extends over 16 amino acids. After removal of 4 bases from V and 7 bases from J, the junction contained 11 bases not matched to a gene. Germline lookup yields CDR1 SGHTA and CDR2 FQGNSA. The chain's CDR3 is CASSSQAGTSWNEQFF. The CDR3 DNA reads as TGTGCCAGCAGCTCCCAAGCCGGGACTAGCTGGAATGAGCAGTTCTTC.

This sequence joins TRBV5-6 and TRBJ1-2; 8 nucleotides match TRBD1. This CDR3 is built from 14 residues. Looked up from germline, CDR1 is SGHDT and CDR2 is YYEEEE. V trimming: 0 bases; J trimming: 12 bases; junction bases outside the gene matches: 10. As DNA, the CDR3 is TGTGCCAGCAGCTTGGCTCCGGGACAGGCCGCCAACACCTTC. Its translation is CASSLAPGQAANTF.

This chain connects TRBV7-9 to TRBJ1-3; D gene ambiguous. Germline CDR1 SEHNR, CDR2 FQNEAQ (reference sequence). CDR3 size: 14 residues. V dropped 1 base and J dropped 4 bases, with 8 bases sitting between them. The CDR3 loop reads CASSLGIQGNTIYF. The DNA of the CDR3 is TGTGCCAGCAGCTTAGGTATACAGGGAAACACCATATATTTT.

The V gene is TRBV24-1, the J gene TRBJ1-2; D unresolved. The V end was cut by 9 bases, the J end by 7 bases, with 14 bases between. The CDR3 contains 12 residues. CDR1 is KGHDR and CDR2 is SFDVKD in the germline V gene. The DNA of the CDR3 is TGTGCCACCTCGACACCTGAGGGTGGCTACACCTTC. Translating it yields CATSTPEGGYTF.

This clone was detected a few times. The rearrangement joins TRBV25-1 to TRBJ1-1; 7 bases are shared with TRBD1. This CDR3 region has 12 residues. The V gene's germline CDR1 is MGHDK and CDR2 SYGVNS. The J segment lost 6 bases and the V segment lost 3 bases, leaving 1 base of the junction unmatched. As DNA, the CDR3 is TGTGCCAGCAGTGACAGGGGGGCTGAAGCTTTCTTT. Its protein is CASSDRGAEAFF.

This chain joins TRBV6-5 and TRBJ1-4, with 9 bases that match TRBD1. This CDR3 contains 13 residues. CDR1 MNHEY and CDR2 SVGAGI come from the germline V gene. Trimming took 6 bases from V and 7 from J; bases not matched to a gene: 3. The chain's CDR3 is CASRSTGGEKLFF. The CDR3 DNA is TGTGCCAGCAGATCGACAGGGGGTGAAAAACTGTTTTTT.

This clone was found once. The chain has TRBV7-2 and TRBJ2-5; no clear D. Trimming removed 0 bases at V and 2 bases at J, with 10 bases between. The germline CDR1 and CDR2 sequences are SGHTA and FQGNSA. There are 15 residues in the CDR3. The CDR3 reads CASSLAQKTQETQYF. The CDR3 coding sequence is TGTGCCAGCAGCTTAGCACAGAAGACGCAAGAGACCCAGTACTTC.

The chain couples TRBV20-1 to TRBJ2-3, with 7 positions matching TRBD2. The V gene's germline CDR1 is DFQATT and CDR2 SNEGSKA (reference sequence). The CDR3 sequence is 14 residues long. Trimming removed 3 bases from V and 6 bases from J; junction bases left unmatched: 9. DNA for the CDR3: TGCAGTGCTAGTTGGCGGGGAGGGATGGATACGCAGTATTTT. This translates into CSASWRGGMDTQYF.

This sequence joins TRBV3-1 (or the pseudogene TRBV3-2) and TRBJ1-3, with TRBD1 matching 7 bases. The CDR3 consists of 15 residues. V trimming: 3 bases; J trimming: 0 bases; junction bases outside the gene matches: 2. Germline CDR1 LGHDT, CDR2 YNNKEL (reference sequence). CDR3 in DNA: TGTGCCAGCAGCCAGAGGACAGGCTCTGGAAACACCATATATTTT. It encodes CASSQRTGSGNTIYF.

This sequence joins TRBV18 and TRBJ2-5, with D uncertain. From germline, CDR1 is KGHSH and CDR2 LQKENI. This CDR3 spans 13 amino acids. V lost 5 bases and J lost 2, with 9 bases in between. In DNA form, the CDR3 reads TGTGCCAGCTCAACCTCTCTACAAGAGACCCAGTACTTC. Translated: CASSTSLQETQYF.

V usage is TRBV5-5 and J usage is TRBJ1-5; 9 positions match TRBD1. The germline V gene has CDR1 SGHKS and CDR2 YYEKEE (reference sequence). This CDR3 has 15 residues. The J segment lost 7 bases and the V segment lost 4 bases, leaving 9 bases of the junction unmatched. CDR3 region: CASSVTGGLSQPQHF. The CDR3 coding sequence is TGTGCCAGCAGCGTGACAGGGGGACTCAGCCAGCCCCAGCATTTT. Complete variable domain (other parts from reference TRBV5-5 and TRBJ1-5): DAGVTQSPTHLIKTRGQQVTLRCSPISGHKSVSWYQQVLGQGPQFIFQYYEKEERGRGNFPDRFSARQFPNYSSELNVNALLLGDSALYLCASSVTGGLSQPQHFGDGTRLSIL.

The V call is TRBV15, the J call TRBJ2-1, with 8 bases aligning to TRBD1. The CDR3 is 15 amino acids. The junction had 6 bases not matched to a gene; V was cut back by 1 base and J by 7 bases. Germline V gene lookup returns CDR1 LNHNV and CDR2 YYDKDF (reference sequence). The DNA of the CDR3 is TGTGCCACCAGCAGAGGGGTGACAGGGGAGAATGAGCAGTTCTTC. Residues: CATSRGVTGENEQFF. Variable domain in full (rest from reference TRBV15 and TRBJ2-1): DAMVIQNPRYQVTQFGKPVTLSCSQTLNHNVMYWYQQKSSQAPKLLFHYYDKDFNNEADTPDNFQSRRPNTSFCFLDIRSPGLGDTAMYLCATSRGVTGENEQFFGPGTRLTVL.

The V and J genes are TRBV11-2 and TRBJ2-1; 9 positions match TRBD2. The V segment lost 1 base and the J segment 9 bases; nucleotides outside the gene matches: 13. The CDR3 extends over 17 amino acids. Per germline, CDR1 SGHAT and CDR2 FQNNGV. Here the CDR3 reads CASSLGARASGNIEQFF. The CDR3 DNA reads TGTGCCAGCAGCTTAGGGGCCAGGGCTAGCGGGAATATTGAGCAGTTCTTC. The whole variable domain, filled in from reference TRBV11-2 and TRBJ2-1, reads EAGVAQSPRYKIIEKRQSVAFWCNPISGHATLYWYQQILGQGPKLLIQFQNNGVVDDSQLPKDRFSAERLKGVDSTLKIQPAKLEDSAVYLCASSLGARASGNIEQFFGPGTRLTVL.

This sequence joins TRBV9 and TRBJ1-1, with TRBD1 as a possible D gene (5 bases). This CDR3 comprises 13 residues. Germline V lookup: CDR1 SGDLS, CDR2 YYNGEE. V lost 4 bases and J lost 5, with 12 bases in between. The CDR3 nucleotides read TGTGCCAGCAGCACATTTGGGGGGACTGAAGCTTTCTTT. Residues: CASSTFGGTEAFF.

The chain links TRBV4-3 to TRBJ2-3; the match to TRBD2 covers 8 bases. Germline V gives CDR1 LGHNA, CDR2 YSLEER. The CDR3 length is 16 residues. V dropped 1 base and J dropped 5; count of bases not matched to a gene: 8. CDR3 protein: CASSQVRGTRGDTQYF. As DNA, the CDR3 is TGCGCCAGCAGCCAAGTGAGAGGGACTAGGGGAGATACGCAGTATTTT.